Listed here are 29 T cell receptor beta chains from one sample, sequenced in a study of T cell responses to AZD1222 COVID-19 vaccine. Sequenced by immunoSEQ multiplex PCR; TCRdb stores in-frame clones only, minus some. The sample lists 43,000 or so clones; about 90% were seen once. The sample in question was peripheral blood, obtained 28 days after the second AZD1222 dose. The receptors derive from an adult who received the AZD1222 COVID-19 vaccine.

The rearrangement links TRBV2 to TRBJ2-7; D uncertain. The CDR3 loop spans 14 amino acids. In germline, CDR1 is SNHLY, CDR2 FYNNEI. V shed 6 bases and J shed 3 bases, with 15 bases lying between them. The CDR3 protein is CASRASPSLYEQYF. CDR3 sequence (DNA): TGTGCCAGCAGGGCGAGCCCGTCCCTCTACGAGCAGTACTTC.

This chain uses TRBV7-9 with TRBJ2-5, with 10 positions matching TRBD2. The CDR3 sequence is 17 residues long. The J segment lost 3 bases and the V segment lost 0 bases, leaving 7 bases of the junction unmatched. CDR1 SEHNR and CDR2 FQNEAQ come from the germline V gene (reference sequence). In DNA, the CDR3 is TGTGCCAGCAGCTTAGCGCTTAGCGGGGGGCCTAAAGAGACCCAGTACTTC. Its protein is CASSLALSGGPKETQYF.

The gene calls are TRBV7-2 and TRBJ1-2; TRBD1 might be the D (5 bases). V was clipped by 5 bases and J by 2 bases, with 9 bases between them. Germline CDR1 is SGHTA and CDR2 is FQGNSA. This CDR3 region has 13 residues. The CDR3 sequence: CASSPRGNYGYTF. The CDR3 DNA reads TGTGCCAGCAGCCCCCGGGGGAACTATGGCTACACCTTC.

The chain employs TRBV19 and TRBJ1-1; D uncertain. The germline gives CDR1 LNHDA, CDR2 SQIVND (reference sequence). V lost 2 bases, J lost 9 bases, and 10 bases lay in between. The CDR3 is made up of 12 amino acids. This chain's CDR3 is CASSIRGSQAFF. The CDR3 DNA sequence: TGTGCCAGTAGTATACGGGGATCTCAAGCTTTCTTT.

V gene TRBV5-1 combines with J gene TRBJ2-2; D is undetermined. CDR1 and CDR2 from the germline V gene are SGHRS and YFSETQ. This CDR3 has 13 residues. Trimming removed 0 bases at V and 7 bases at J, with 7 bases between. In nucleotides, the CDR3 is TGCGCCAGCAGCTTGGCACCCGGCGGGGAGCTGTTTTTT. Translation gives CASSLAPGGELFF.

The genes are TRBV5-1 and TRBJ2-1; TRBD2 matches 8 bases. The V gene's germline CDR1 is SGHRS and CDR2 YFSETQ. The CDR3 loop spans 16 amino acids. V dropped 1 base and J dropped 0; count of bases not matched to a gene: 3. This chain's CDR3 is CASSLTSGRSYNEQFF. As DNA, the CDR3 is TGCGCCAGCAGCTTGACTAGCGGACGCTCCTACAATGAGCAGTTCTTC.

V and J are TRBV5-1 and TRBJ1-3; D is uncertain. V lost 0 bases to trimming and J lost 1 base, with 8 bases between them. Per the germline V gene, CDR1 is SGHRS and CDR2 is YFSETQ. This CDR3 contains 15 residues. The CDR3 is CASSLASNSGNTIYF. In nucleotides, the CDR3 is TGCGCCAGCAGCTTGGCATCGAATTCTGGAAACACCATATATTTT.

The CDR3 reads CASSIDVGFGQPQHF. In nucleotides, the CDR3 is TGTGCCAGTAGTATAGATGTGGGTTTTGGGCAGCCCCAGCATTTT. The V gene is TRBV19, the J gene TRBJ1-5; no firm D call. V was pared by 0 bases and J by 7 bases, with 13 bases between. This CDR3 region has 15 residues. Looked up from germline, CDR1 is LNHDA and CDR2 is SQIVND (reference sequence).

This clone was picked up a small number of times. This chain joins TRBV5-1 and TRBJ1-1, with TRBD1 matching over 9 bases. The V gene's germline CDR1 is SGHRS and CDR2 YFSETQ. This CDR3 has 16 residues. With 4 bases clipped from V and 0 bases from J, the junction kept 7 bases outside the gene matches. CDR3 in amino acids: CASSITGGSVNTEAFF. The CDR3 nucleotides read TGCGCCAGCAGCATCACAGGGGGCTCCGTGAACACTGAAGCTTTCTTT.

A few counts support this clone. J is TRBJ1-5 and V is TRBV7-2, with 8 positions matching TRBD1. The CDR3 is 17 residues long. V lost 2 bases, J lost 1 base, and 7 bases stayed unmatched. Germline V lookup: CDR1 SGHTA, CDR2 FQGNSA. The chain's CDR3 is CASSLRTGLGSNQPQHF. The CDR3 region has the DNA TGTGCCAGCAGCTTACGGACAGGGCTTGGGAGCAATCAGCCCCAGCATTTT.

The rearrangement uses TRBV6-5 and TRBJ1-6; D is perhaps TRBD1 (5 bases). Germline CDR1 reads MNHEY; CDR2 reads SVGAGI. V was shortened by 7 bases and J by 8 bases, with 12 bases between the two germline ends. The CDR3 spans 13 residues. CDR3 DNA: TGTGCCAGCATCTTCAGGGACCATTCACCCCTCCACTTT. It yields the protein CASIFRDHSPLHF.

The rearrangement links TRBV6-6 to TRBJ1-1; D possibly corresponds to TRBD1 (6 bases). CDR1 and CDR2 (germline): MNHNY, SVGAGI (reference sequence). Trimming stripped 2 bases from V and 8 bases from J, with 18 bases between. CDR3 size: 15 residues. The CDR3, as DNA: TGTGCCAGCAGTTACGGCCGGACAGAGAGAAGGGAAGCTTTCTTT. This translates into CASSYGRTERREAFF.

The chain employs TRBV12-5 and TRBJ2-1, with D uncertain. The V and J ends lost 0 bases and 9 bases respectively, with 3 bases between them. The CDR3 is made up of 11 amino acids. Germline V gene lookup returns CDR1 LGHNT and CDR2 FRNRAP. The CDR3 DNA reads TGTGCTAGTGGTTTGGTAGGTGAGCAGTTCTTC. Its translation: CASGLVGEQFF.

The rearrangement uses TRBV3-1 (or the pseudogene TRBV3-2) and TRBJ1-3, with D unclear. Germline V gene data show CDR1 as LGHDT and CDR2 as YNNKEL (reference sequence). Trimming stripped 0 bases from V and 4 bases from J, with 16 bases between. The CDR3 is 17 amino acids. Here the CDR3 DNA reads TGTGCCAGCAGCCAAGATAGAAAAAGAGGGAGCGGAAACACCATATATTTT. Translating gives CASSQDRKRGSGNTIYF.

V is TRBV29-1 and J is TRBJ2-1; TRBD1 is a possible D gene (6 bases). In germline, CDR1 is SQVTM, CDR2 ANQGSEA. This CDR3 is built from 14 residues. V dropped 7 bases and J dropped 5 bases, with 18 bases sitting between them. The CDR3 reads CSAEGQRGNNEQFF. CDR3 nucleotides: TGCAGCGCCGAGGGGCAGAGGGGGAACAATGAGCAGTTCTTC.

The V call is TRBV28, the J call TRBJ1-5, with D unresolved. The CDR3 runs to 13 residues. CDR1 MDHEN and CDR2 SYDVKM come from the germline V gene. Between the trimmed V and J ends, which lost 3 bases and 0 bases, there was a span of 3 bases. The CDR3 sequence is CASSFNSNQPQHF. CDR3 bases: TGTGCCAGCAGTTTTAATAGCAATCAGCCCCAGCATTTT.

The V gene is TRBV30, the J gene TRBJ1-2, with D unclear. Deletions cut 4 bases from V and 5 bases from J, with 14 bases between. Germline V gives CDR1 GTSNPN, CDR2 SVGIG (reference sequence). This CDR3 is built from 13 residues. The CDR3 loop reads CAWTAGRIYGYTF. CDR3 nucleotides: TGTGCCTGGACGGCAGGACGGATTTATGGCTACACCTTC. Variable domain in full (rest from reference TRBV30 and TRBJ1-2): SQTIHQWPATLVQPVGSPLSLECTVEGTSNPNLYWYRQAAGRGLQLLFYSVGIGQISSEVPQNLSASRPQDRQFILSSKKLLLSDSGFYLCAWTAGRIYGYTFGSGTRLTVV.

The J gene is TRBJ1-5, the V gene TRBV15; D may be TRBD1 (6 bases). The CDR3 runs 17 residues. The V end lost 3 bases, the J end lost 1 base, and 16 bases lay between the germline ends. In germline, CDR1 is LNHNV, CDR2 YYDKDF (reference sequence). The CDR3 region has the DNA TGTGCCACCAGCAGTCGGCAAACAGGGAGAAGCAATCAGCCCCAGCATTTT. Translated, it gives CATSSRQTGRSNQPQHF.

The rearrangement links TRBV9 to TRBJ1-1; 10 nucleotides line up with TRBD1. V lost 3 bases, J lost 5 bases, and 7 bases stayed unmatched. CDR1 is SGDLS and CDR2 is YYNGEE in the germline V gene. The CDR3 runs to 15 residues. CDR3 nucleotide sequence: TGTGCCAGCAGCGCGTCCGGGACAGGGGTGACTGAAGCTTTCTTT. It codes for CASSASGTGVTEAFF.

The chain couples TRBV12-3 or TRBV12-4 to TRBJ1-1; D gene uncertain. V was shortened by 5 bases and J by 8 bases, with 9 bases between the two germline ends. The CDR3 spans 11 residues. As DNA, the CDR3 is TGTGCCAGCAGTCGCTTCAACGAAGCTTTCTTT. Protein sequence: CASSRFNEAFF.

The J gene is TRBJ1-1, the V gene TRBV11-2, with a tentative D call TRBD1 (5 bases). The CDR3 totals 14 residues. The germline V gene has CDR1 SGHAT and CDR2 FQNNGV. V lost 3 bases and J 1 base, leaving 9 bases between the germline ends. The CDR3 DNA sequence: TGTGCCAGCAGCTTCAGTACAGGGAACACTGAAGCTTTCTTT. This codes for CASSFSTGNTEAFF.

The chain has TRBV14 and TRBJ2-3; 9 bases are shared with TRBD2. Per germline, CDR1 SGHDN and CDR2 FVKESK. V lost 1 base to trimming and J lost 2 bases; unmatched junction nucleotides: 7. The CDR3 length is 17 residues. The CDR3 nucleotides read TGTGCCAGCAGCCAAGGGCGAGCGGGGGGATTCACAGATACGCAGTATTTT. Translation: CASSQGRAGGFTDTQYF.

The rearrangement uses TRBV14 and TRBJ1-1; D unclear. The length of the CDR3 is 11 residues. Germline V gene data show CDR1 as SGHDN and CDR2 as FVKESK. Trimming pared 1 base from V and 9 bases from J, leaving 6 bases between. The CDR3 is CASSQVEQAFF. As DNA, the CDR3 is TGTGCCAGCAGCCAAGTGGAGCAAGCTTTCTTT. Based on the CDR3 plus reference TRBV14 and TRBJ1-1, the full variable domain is EAGVTQFPSHSVIEKGQTVTLRCDPISGHDNLYWYRRVMGKEIKFLLHFVKESKQDESGMPNNRFLAERTGGTYSTLKVQPAELEDSGVYFCASSQVEQAFFGQGTRLTVV.

The CDR3 DNA sequence: TGTGCCAGTAGTATTTACAGTTTGGCCGGGGAGCTGTTTTTT. It translates to CASSIYSLAGELFF. The rearrangement links TRBV19 to TRBJ2-2; D is uncertain. Germline V gene sequence: CDR1 LNHDA, CDR2 SQIVND (reference sequence). CDR3 length equals 14 residues. Trimming shortened V by 3 bases and J by 6 bases, and 11 bases separated the two germline ends.

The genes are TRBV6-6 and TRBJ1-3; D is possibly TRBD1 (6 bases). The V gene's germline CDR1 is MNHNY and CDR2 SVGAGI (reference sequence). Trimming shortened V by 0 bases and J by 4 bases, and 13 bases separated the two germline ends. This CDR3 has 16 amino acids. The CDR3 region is CASSYSVGTSGNTIYF. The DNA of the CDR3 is TGTGCCAGCAGTTACTCGGTGGGGACATCAGGAAACACCATATATTTT.

CDR3 in DNA: TGTGCCAGCAGTCCACCAGGGGGCCGCAATCAGCCCCAGCATTTT. Translation gives CASSPPGGRNQPQHF. V and J are TRBV6-2 or TRBV6-3 and TRBJ1-5; TRBD1 matches 8 bases. This CDR3 has 15 residues. J was trimmed by 2 bases and V by 5 bases; bases with no gene match: 5. Germline CDR1 reads MNHEY; CDR2 reads SVGEGT.

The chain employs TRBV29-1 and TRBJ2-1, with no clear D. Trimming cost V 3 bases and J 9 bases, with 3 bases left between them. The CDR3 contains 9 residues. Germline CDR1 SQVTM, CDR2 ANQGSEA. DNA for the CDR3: TGCAGCGTTGACGGTGAGCAGTTCTTC. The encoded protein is CSVDGEQFF.

CDR3 DNA sequence: TGTGCCACCAGCAGAGGGGGGGAACCCTACGAGCAGTACTTC. It codes for CATSRGGEPYEQYF. This chain links TRBV15 with TRBJ2-7; D possibly corresponds to TRBD2 (6 bases). V was trimmed by 1 base and J by 2 bases, leaving 9 bases between them. Germline CDR1 LNHNV, CDR2 YYDKDF (reference sequence). This CDR3 has 14 amino acids.

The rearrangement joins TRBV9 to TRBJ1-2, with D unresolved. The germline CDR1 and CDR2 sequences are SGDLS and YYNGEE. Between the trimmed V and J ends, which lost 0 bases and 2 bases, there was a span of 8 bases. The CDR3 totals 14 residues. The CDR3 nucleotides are TGTGCCAGCAGCGTAGCCGCGGAGAACTATGGCTACACCTTC. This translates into CASSVAAENYGYTF.